The 6 T cell receptor beta chains reported below all come from one sample, sequenced in a study of T cells in Graves' hyperthyroidism and ophthalmopathy. RNA transcripts gave rise to amplified TCR beta CDR3 regions. Using the HTBI primer set, a first-round RT-PCR was run on the TCR CDR3. TCRdb used MiXCR to reprocess the multiplex PCR reads, holding one entry per CDR3 protein. The table shows around 110,000 distinct CDR3 sequences, with about a sixth occurring only once. Source material: blood. The source of these receptors is a woman aged 45-65 years with Graves' hyperthyroidism.

About this clonotype itself: With a much larger clone just one base away, this may be a read error. The final CDR3 position lacks the conserved phenylalanine or tryptophan, pointing to a likely read error. The chain carries TRBV7-9 and TRBJ1-2; D is uncertain. CDR1 and CDR2 from the germline V gene are SEHNR and FQNEAQ (reference sequence). Trimming took off 7 bases at V and 2 bases at J, with 14 bases between the two ends. This CDR3 contains 14 residues. The CDR3, as DNA: TGTGCCAGCACCCTCGGGGAGGGAAACTATGGCTACACCTTA. Residues: CASTLGEGNYGYTL.

This clonotype has ten or more counts. The chain carries TRBV11-2 and TRBJ1-5, with D possibly TRBD1 on 6 matching bases. The CDR3 extends over 13 amino acids. V lost 3 bases and J 4 bases, leaving 7 bases between the germline ends. CDR1 is SGHAT, CDR2 FQNNGV, per germline. CDR3 residues: CASSLRGNQPQHF. DNA for the CDR3: TGTGCCAGCAGCTTGAGGGGGAATCAGCCCCAGCATTTT.

The sample holds many counts of this clonotype. The chain uses TRBV28 and TRBJ2-7; 14 bases are a match to TRBD2. The CDR3 is made up of 16 amino acids. Germline CDR1 MDHEN, CDR2 SYDVKM. V trimming: 1 base; J trimming: 4 bases; junction bases outside the gene matches: 3. The CDR3 bases are TGTGCCAGCAGTTTATCCGGGACTAGCGGGAGTTACGAGCAGTACGTC. Its protein is CASSLSGTSGSYEQYV.

This clonotype was counted at least ten times. The chain recombines TRBV28 with TRBJ1-5; possibly TRBD1 for D (6 bases). The CDR3 totals 13 residues. Trimming removed 3 bases at V and 5 bases at J, with 8 bases between. Per germline, CDR1 MDHEN and CDR2 SYDVKM. This chain's CDR3 is CASSFYRDQPQHF. CDR3 DNA: TGTGCCAGCAGTTTTTACAGGGATCAGCCCCAGCATTTT.

This clonotype was detected a few times. The gene calls are TRBV11-2 and TRBJ2-3, with 10 nucleotides matching TRBD2. CDR3 length equals 13 residues. Germline-derived CDR1 and CDR2 are SGHAT and FQNNGV. After removal of 5 bases from V and 11 bases from J, the junction contained 7 bases not matched to a gene. The CDR3 DNA is TGTGCCAGCAGCCCTCTAGCGGGAGCTATGCAGTATTTT. Translating gives CASSPLAGAMQYF.

This clonotype was recorded many times. This chain connects TRBV28 to TRBJ2-3, with D hard to call. The CDR3 contains 14 residues. V was cut by 5 bases and J by 3 bases, with 12 bases left in between. Germline values: CDR1 MDHEN, CDR2 SYDVKM. CDR3 in amino acids: CASSDRRVTDTQYF. Written as DNA, the CDR3 is TGTGCCAGCAGTGATCGTCGAGTGACAGATACGCAGTATTTT.